These T cell receptor beta chains were read from a single sample in a study of T cells in Graves' hyperthyroidism and ophthalmopathy. Via MiXCR, TCRdb re-called the multiplex PCR reads, giving one row per CDR3 protein. This table has roughly 700,000 distinct CDR3 sequences, roughly 17% appearing once. Sequencing was done on a sample of blood. These receptors all come from a man over 45 with Graves' hyperthyroidism. CDR3s include the opening cysteine and the closing phenylalanine or tryptophan. D genes are given only for firm matches. Size is stated for part of the rows, as once, few or many counts, or as a class when the clone is expanded.

TRBJ2-3,.,many,TRBV28,CASSSWTTPLTDTQYF,TGTGCCAGCAGTTCCTGGACTACCCCTCTCACAGATACGCAGTATTTT
TRBJ2-1,TRBD1,many,TRBV7-2,CASSPQGRLGYNEQFF,TGTGCCAGCAGCCCACAGGGGCGCCTTGGGTACAATGAGCAGTTCTTC
TRBJ2-2,TRBD2,few,TRBV20-1,CSARLPGLAGLANTGELFF,TGCAGTGCTAGACTTCCGGGACTAGCGGGACTAGCGAACACCGGGGAGCTGTTTTTT
TRBJ2-4,.,many,TRBV12-3/TRBV12-4,CASSFSLTVLAKNIQYF,TGTGCCAGCAGTTTTTCTCTCACGGTCCTAGCCAAAAACATTCAGTACTTC
TRBJ1-5,.,.,TRBV28,CASRYTGGNHPQHF,TGTGCCAGCAGATACACGGGAGGCAATCATCCCCAGCATTTT
TRBJ2-7,.,many,TRBV2,CASSQTWGSRTRSSYEQYF,TGTGCCAGCAGTCAAACTTGGGGTAGCAGGACAAGAAGCTCCTACGAGCAGTACTTC
TRBJ1-1,TRBD1,many,TRBV12-3/TRBV12-4,CASRVGQPENTEAFF,TGTGCCAGCAGGGTGGGACAGCCGGAGAACACTGAAGCTTTCTTT
TRBJ1-1,TRBD1,few,TRBV18,CASSEYQGAEAFF,TGTGCCAGCTCAGAGTACCAGGGGGCTGAAGCTTTCTTT
TRBJ2-7,TRBD2,many,TRBV27,CASRTIAGGSYEQYF,TGTGCCAGCAGGACTATAGCGGGAGGTTCCTACGAGCAGTACTTC
TRBJ2-7,.,.,TRBV25-1,CASSVNIAGYEQYF,TGTGCCAGCAGTGTAAACATAGCAGGTTACGAGCAGTACTTC
TRBJ2-7,.,few,TRBV13,CASSSWAPGGSSYEQYF,TGTGCCAGCAGCTCATGGGCCCCGGGGGGCAGCTCCTACGAGCAGTACTTC